This T cell receptor (beta chain) stems from a study of blood T cell repertoires in COVID-19. In the authors' workflow: For nucleated cells, counts were estimated from reference gene primer amplification. The method was immunoSEQ multiplex PCR; TCRdb's version includes in-frame clones alone and lacks a portion of them. The V and J calls and clone size are taken from that table; D and trimming were inferred from the DNA. Of about 390,000 clones in the sample, around 87% were seen once. The CDR3 contains 12 residues. Germline CDR1 is SNHLY and CDR2 is FYNNEI. In Seattle, patients joined the study during active infection and were tracked longitudinally.

The V and J genes are TRBV2 and TRBJ1-5; D call uncertain. The receptor's source is a woman aged 60 to 75 with COVID-19, enrolled during active disease. Source material: peripheral blood. The CDR3 nucleotides read TGTGGATCCGGGGAGACCTTAGAGCCCCAGCATTTT. Its protein is CGSGETLEPQHF.